Following are 32 T cell receptor beta chains from one sample sequenced in a study of cytomegalovirus exposure and HLA in healthy donors. Primers included in the PCR were 60 Vbeta and 13 Jbeta primers. TCRdb's table, derived via immunoSEQ multiplex PCR, lists solely in-frame clones and lacks some. The sample carries over 80,000 clones, roughly four fifths recorded once. The source material was PBMCs. The receptors here all came from a man in his forties or fifties in good health and CMV-seropositive.

The CDR3 DNA follows: TGTGCCAGCAGCTACAGGGTTTCACCCCTCCACTTT. It specifies CASSYRVSPLHF. The chain carries TRBV7-2 and TRBJ1-6; D may be TRBD1 (6 bases). CDR3 length equals 12 residues. Per the germline V gene, CDR1 is SGHTA and CDR2 is FQGNSA. V lost 4 bases and J 9 bases, leaving 7 bases between the germline ends.

This sequence joins TRBV30 and TRBJ2-7; perhaps TRBD2 as D (6 bases). There are 14 residues in the CDR3. The V and J ends lost 0 bases and 2 bases respectively, with 11 bases between them. The germline gives CDR1 GTSNPN, CDR2 SVGIG (reference sequence). CDR3 protein: CAWSVPWRAYEQYF. The CDR3 DNA reads as TGTGCCTGGAGTGTACCATGGAGGGCCTACGAGCAGTACTTC.

The V and J genes are TRBV7-8 and TRBJ1-6, with D perhaps matching TRBD1 (5 bases). V was clipped by 1 base and J by 9 bases, with 13 bases between them. The CDR3 runs 15 residues. The germline V gene encodes CDR1 SGHVS and CDR2 FQNEAQ. CDR3 region: CASSLVVGQGSPLHF. DNA for the CDR3: TGTGCCAGCAGCTTAGTTGTAGGGCAGGGTTCACCCCTCCACTTT. Combining the CDR3 with reference TRBV7-8 and TRBJ1-6 gives the whole variable domain GAGVSQSPRYKVAKRGQDVALRCDPISGHVSLFWYQQALGQGPEFLTYFQNEAQLDKSGLPSDRFFAERPEGSVSTLKIQRTQQEDSAVYLCASSLVVGQGSPLHFGNGTRLTVT.

The V and J genes are TRBV6-5 and TRBJ1-1; D not resolved. V lost 0 bases to trimming and J lost 6 bases, with 8 bases between them. The CDR3 covers 13 residues. Germline CDR1 reads MNHEY; CDR2 reads SVGAGI. The CDR3 sequence is CASSYSFRAEAFF. CDR3 in DNA: TGTGCCAGCAGTTACTCGTTCCGTGCTGAAGCTTTCTTT.

The CDR3 nucleotides are TGTGCCAGCAGCAACAGGGGGACGAACACTGAAGCTTTCTTT. This sequence encodes CASSNRGTNTEAFF. The V and J genes are TRBV5-5 and TRBJ1-1, with 8 positions matching TRBD1. The CDR3 extends over 14 amino acids. Per the germline V gene, CDR1 is SGHKS and CDR2 is YYEKEE (reference sequence). The ends lost 4 bases at V and 1 base at J; junction bases unmatched: 3.

The rearrangement joins TRBV10-1 to TRBJ2-7; a weak D match, TRBD2 (5 bases). This CDR3 contains 13 residues. Germline V CDR1 and CDR2: WNHNN, SYGVQD (reference sequence). The V end lost 6 bases, the J end lost 5 bases, and 14 bases lay between the germline ends. The CDR3 nucleotides read TGCGCCAGCAGCCCTGCGGGTTGGGACGAGCAGTACTTC. Residues: CASSPAGWDEQYF.

J is TRBJ2-7 and V is TRBV7-6; maybe TRBD1 (7 bases). This CDR3 spans 14 amino acids. V was trimmed by 0 bases and J by 4 bases, leaving 10 bases between them. Germline CDR1 and CDR2: SGHVS and FNYEAQ. The CDR3 nucleotides read TGTGCCAGCAGCTTAGCGGGGGGACAGTACGAGCAGTACTTC. Residues: CASSLAGGQYEQYF.

CDR3 bases: TGTGCCATCAGTAGCCGGGACAGGGAGTATGGCTACACCTTC. Translating gives CAISSRDREYGYTF. This chain joins TRBV10-3 and TRBJ1-2, with 9 positions matching TRBD1. CDR1 ENHRY and CDR2 SYGVKD come from the germline V gene. Trimming cost V 5 bases and J 5 bases; bases outside gene matches: 6. This CDR3 has 14 amino acids.

The rearrangement links TRBV6-1 to TRBJ1-4, with 7 bases that match TRBD1. Losses at the gene ends were 4 bases for V and 4 bases for J; bases not matched to a gene: 6. This CDR3 spans 15 amino acids. From germline, CDR1 is MNHNS and CDR2 SASEGT. The CDR3 sequence is CASSGRDRFNEKLFF. In DNA form, the CDR3 reads TGTGCCAGCAGTGGTAGGGACAGATTTAATGAAAAACTGTTTTTT.

The V and J genes are TRBV14 and TRBJ1-6; D is possibly TRBD1 (6 bases). Germline loops: CDR1 SGHDN, CDR2 FVKESK. The CDR3 contains 14 residues. Trimming removed 4 bases from V and 8 bases from J, with 12 bases in between. The CDR3 DNA reads TGTGCCAGCAGCCTTCCTCAGGGGTATTCACCCCTCCACTTT. Translated: CASSLPQGYSPLHF. The variable domain in full, with the rest retrieved from reference TRBV14 and TRBJ1-6, is EAGVTQFPSHSVIEKGQTVTLRCDPISGHDNLYWYRRVMGKEIKFLLHFVKESKQDESGMPNNRFLAERTGGTYSTLKVQPAELEDSGVYFCASSLPQGYSPLHFGNGTRLTVT.

This clone appeared a few times. The chain links TRBV2 to TRBJ2-7; 7 nucleotides agree with TRBD1. CDR3 size: 14 residues. The ends lost 5 bases at V and 4 bases at J; junction bases unmatched: 8. Germline V lookup: CDR1 SNHLY, CDR2 FYNNEI. Written as DNA, the CDR3 is TGTGCCAGCAGTTTCTTGGGACAGATTTACGAGCAGTACTTC. This codes for CASSFLGQIYEQYF.

The V gene is TRBV30, the J gene TRBJ1-1; perhaps TRBD1 as D (5 bases). The CDR3 loop spans 13 amino acids. Trimming shortened V by 2 bases and J by 11 bases, and 18 bases separated the two germline ends. The germline gives CDR1 GTSNPN, CDR2 SVGIG (reference sequence). CDR3 protein: CAWSPQGSMGAFF. The CDR3 region has the DNA TGTGCCTGGAGTCCCCAGGGTTCCATGGGTGCTTTCTTT.

The chain recombines TRBV7-8 with TRBJ1-2; possibly TRBD1 for D (6 bases). This CDR3 is built from 16 residues. V shed 5 bases and J shed 7 bases, with 23 bases lying between them. Germline CDR1 and CDR2: SGHVS and FQNEAQ. CDR3 sequence: CASSAGGAGGLGGYTF. DNA for the CDR3: TGTGCCAGCAGCGCCGGTGGGGCCGGGGGGCTAGGTGGCTACACCTTC.

The chain links TRBV6-5 to TRBJ1-5; D remains unclear. Germline CDR1 is MNHEY and CDR2 is SVGAGI. V was trimmed by 3 bases and J by 4 bases, leaving 13 bases between them. The CDR3 covers 15 residues. The CDR3 region is CASSYKREANQPQHF. In nucleotides, the CDR3 is TGTGCCAGCAGTTATAAACGAGAAGCTAATCAGCCCCAGCATTTT.

Notes on this clone: A read error may account for a junction end that differs from germline. The identical CDR3 is also encoded by other nucleotide sequences in the sample. This chain joins TRBV2 and TRBJ2-3, with 8 bases identical to TRBD1. Germline V gene lookup returns CDR1 SNHLY and CDR2 FYNNEI. There are 18 residues in the CDR3. The CDR3 is CASRGDRGWRGGTHTQYF. The CDR3 coding sequence is TGTGCCAGCAGGGGAGACAGGGGCTGGCGGGGTGGCACACATACGCAGTATTTT.

In the case of this clone: One junction end disagrees with the germline gene, perhaps due to a read error. The CDR3 bases are TGTTCCAGCAGCTCTCCGTACAGGACAGTGTCGTCGACCGGGGAGCTGTTTTTT. Translated, it gives CSSSSPYRTVSSTGELFF. The rearrangement joins TRBV7-9 to TRBJ2-2, with a tentative D call TRBD1 (6 bases). CDR3 size: 18 residues. Per germline, CDR1 SEHNR and CDR2 FQNEAQ (reference sequence).

The V gene is TRBV30, the J gene TRBJ2-7; tentative D call: TRBD2 (6 bases). V dropped 8 bases and J dropped 3 bases, with 17 bases sitting between them. This CDR3 is 13 amino acids long. Germline CDR1 reads GTSNPN; CDR2 reads SVGIG (reference sequence). Written as DNA, the CDR3 is TGTGCCGGGGGGACTTACCTTTACTACGAGCAGTACTTC. Protein product: CAGGTYLYYEQYF.

This clone was counted a single time. J is TRBJ1-2 and V is TRBV19; possible D gene TRBD1, 5 bases. CDR3 length equals 13 residues. Germline CDR1 is LNHDA and CDR2 is SQIVND (reference sequence). V was shortened by 1 base and J by 5 bases, with 8 bases between the two germline ends. The CDR3 here is CASSIGTFYGYTF. Written as DNA, the CDR3 is TGTGCCAGTAGTATAGGGACATTTTATGGCTACACCTTC. Supplemented by reference TRBV19 and TRBJ1-2, the full variable domain reads DGGITQSPKYLFRKEGQNVTLSCEQNLNHDAMYWYRQDPGQGLRLIYYSQIVNDFQKGDIAEGYSVSREKKESFPLTVTSAQKNPTAFYLCASSIGTFYGYTFGSGTRLTVV.

This chain connects TRBV7-2 to TRBJ2-4, with 11 bases identical to TRBD1. Per the germline V gene, CDR1 is SGHTA and CDR2 is FQGNSA. Germline trimming cut 1 base from V and 0 bases from J; bases unmatched to any gene: 8. The CDR3 totals 19 residues. The DNA for the CDR3 is TGTGCCAGCAGCTTAGGAGAGGGACAGGGGGGGGAAGCCAAAAACATTCAGTACTTC. Translated: CASSLGEGQGGEAKNIQYF.

V gene TRBV7-9 combines with J gene TRBJ2-7, with D possibly matching TRBD2 (5 bases). CDR3 length: 15 amino acids. V lost 4 bases to trimming and J lost 5 bases, with 18 bases between them. Per the germline V gene, CDR1 is SEHNR and CDR2 is FQNEAQ (reference sequence). CDR3 loop: CASSSLWDPGNEQYF. CDR3 DNA sequence: TGTGCCAGCAGCTCCCTTTGGGATCCGGGGAACGAGCAGTACTTC.

The J gene is TRBJ1-6, the V gene TRBV6-5; 8 positions agree with TRBD1. Germline V gene data show CDR1 as MNHEY and CDR2 as SVGAGI. This CDR3 has 15 amino acids. The V gene end was trimmed by 2 bases and the J gene end by 7 bases; junction bases not matched to a gene: 4. The CDR3 coding sequence is TGTGCCAGCAGTTACGGACAGGGCGGGAATTCACCCCTCCACTTT. It specifies CASSYGQGGNSPLHF.

The V gene is TRBV7-2, the J gene TRBJ2-1; 16 bases align to TRBD2. V lost 5 bases to trimming and J lost 8 bases; unmatched junction nucleotides: 0. CDR1 is SGHTA, CDR2 FQGNSA, per germline. The CDR3 contains 14 residues. CDR3 nucleotide sequence: TGTGCCAGCAGCGGGACTAGCGGGAGGGATGAGCAGTTCTTC. It codes for CASSGTSGRDEQFF.

The genes are TRBV7-6 and TRBJ2-3; 8 bases match TRBD2. Germline trimming cut 1 base from V and 4 bases from J; bases unmatched to any gene: 4. This CDR3 contains 15 residues. Looked up from germline, CDR1 is SGHVS and CDR2 is FNYEAQ. Here the CDR3 DNA reads TGTGCCAGCAGCTTAGGACCAGCGGGGGCAGATACGCAGTATTTT. Amino acids: CASSLGPAGADTQYF. Drawing the rest from reference TRBV7-6 and TRBJ2-3, the complete variable domain is GAGVSQSPRYKVTKRGQDVALRCDPISGHVSLYWYRQALGQGPEFLTYFNYEAQQDKSGLPNDRFSAERPEGSISTLTIQRTEQRDSAMYRCASSLGPAGADTQYFGPGTRLTVL.

This rearrangement joins TRBV7-8 to TRBJ2-1, with 10 bases lining up with TRBD2. Trimming at V came to 6 bases and at J to 0 bases, leaving 5 bases not matched to a gene. Germline CDR1 SGHVS, CDR2 FQNEAQ. The CDR3 is 16 residues long. The CDR3 sequence: CASRLLAGPSYNEQFF. The CDR3 region has the DNA TGTGCCAGCAGATTACTAGCGGGGCCCTCCTACAATGAGCAGTTCTTC.

DNA of the CDR3: TGCGCCAGCAGCTGGACGACAGGGGGCACCTACGAGCAGTACTTC. It specifies CASSWTTGGTYEQYF. The chain combines TRBV5-1 with TRBJ2-7; 10 nucleotides agree with TRBD1. The CDR3 is 15 amino acids. Germline V gene sequence: CDR1 SGHRS, CDR2 YFSETQ. The V gene end was trimmed by 3 bases and the J gene end by 2 bases; junction bases not matched to a gene: 5.

The V and J genes are TRBV5-6 and TRBJ2-5; tentatively, D is TRBD1 (5 bases). This CDR3 has 14 residues. Trimming pared 3 bases from V and 1 base from J, leaving 10 bases between. Germline V gene data show CDR1 as SGHDT and CDR2 as YYEEEE. CDR3 sequence: CASSWSQGQETQYF. CDR3 in DNA: TGTGCCAGCAGCTGGTCCCAGGGCCAAGAGACCCAGTACTTC.

This clone was recorded only once. The V and J genes are TRBV18 and TRBJ2-1, with 12 positions matching TRBD2. The V gene's germline CDR1 is KGHSH and CDR2 LQKENI. CDR3 length: 15 residues. The trim removed 3 bases at V and 9 bases at J, leaving 6 bases unmatched. The CDR3 spells CASSPLAGGGVEQFF. The CDR3 coding sequence is TGTGCCAGCTCACCTCTAGCGGGAGGGGGGGTTGAGCAGTTCTTC.

This chain uses TRBV6-1 with TRBJ1-1; D remains unclear. CDR3 size: 14 residues. The V and J ends lost 7 bases and 2 bases respectively, with 14 bases between them. The germline V gene has CDR1 MNHNS and CDR2 SASEGT. CDR3 DNA sequence: TGTGCCAGCATATGGTCAGGATCCAACACTGAAGCTTTCTTT. This encodes CASIWSGSNTEAFF.

The V and J genes are TRBV27 and TRBJ1-2; D is undetermined. The CDR3 contains 15 residues. The V end lost 3 bases, the J end lost 3 bases, and 14 bases lay between the germline ends. Germline values: CDR1 MNHEY, CDR2 SMNVEV (reference sequence). Here the CDR3 reads CASSFSPLTDYGYTF. CDR3 DNA sequence: TGTGCCAGCAGTTTTTCCCCTCTCACGGACTATGGCTACACCTTC.

This clone was counted between two and nine times. The CDR3 protein is CASSPGGGLYYEQYF. The CDR3 DNA sequence: TGTGCCAGCAGCCCCGGGGGGGGGCTGTACTACGAGCAGTACTTC. The V call is TRBV27, the J call TRBJ2-7, with 8 nucleotides matching TRBD2. Trimming removed 6 bases from V and 3 bases from J; junction bases left unmatched: 10. This CDR3 has 15 residues. Germline CDR1 MNHEY, CDR2 SMNVEV (reference sequence).

This chain's CDR3 is CASSFPGGSSETQYF. Here the CDR3 DNA reads TGTGCCAGCAGTTTCCCCGGGGGTAGCTCAGAGACCCAGTACTTC. The rearrangement joins TRBV28 to TRBJ2-5, with D perhaps TRBD2 (6 bases). Germline values: CDR1 MDHEN, CDR2 SYDVKM. The V and J ends lost 3 bases and 4 bases respectively, with 15 bases between them. This CDR3 spans 15 amino acids.

The chain combines TRBV5-1 with TRBJ1-1; TRBD1 matches at 7 bases. CDR1 SGHRS and CDR2 YFSETQ come from the germline V gene. CDR3 length: 15 amino acids. After removal of 4 bases from V and 3 bases from J, the junction contained 9 bases not matched to a gene. In DNA form, the CDR3 reads TGCGCCAGCAGCCAAATGGCAGGGGGAGACACTGAAGCTTTCTTT. Translation: CASSQMAGGDTEAFF.